The 18 T cell receptor beta chains in this list originate from one sample, sequenced in a study of T cell responses to AZD1222 COVID-19 vaccine. Profiling relied on immunoSEQ multiplex PCR, and the TCRdb table lists in-frame clones only, not all of them. Altogether around 94,000 clones are present, more than 70% being singletons, with the ten largest covering 13%. This sample comprised peripheral blood, obtained on day 0 of AZD1222 vaccination. Receptor source: an adult in good health.

The gene calls are TRBV19 and TRBJ2-5; D is unresolved. CDR1 is LNHDA and CDR2 is SQIVND in the germline V gene (reference sequence). Trimming cost V 5 bases and J 2 bases, with 9 bases left between them. CDR3 length: 13 residues. CDR3 nucleotides: TGTGCCAGTAGTGAGAACAGACAAGAGACCCAGTACTTC. It is translated as CASSENRQETQYF.

The chain links TRBV3-1 (or the pseudogene TRBV3-2) to TRBJ1-2; possible D gene TRBD1, 6 bases. Germline CDR1 is LGHDT and CDR2 is YNNKEL (reference sequence). The CDR3 extends over 15 amino acids. Trimming left V 2 bases short and J 6 bases short, with 16 bases between. The CDR3 DNA is TGTGCCAGCAGCCAAAGAGACAGGTATGGCGATGGCTACACCTTC. Encoded protein: CASSQRDRYGDGYTF.

The chain recombines TRBV7-2 with TRBJ1-3; maybe TRBD1 (5 bases). The germline V and J ends were trimmed by 1 base and 3 bases, with 16 bases remaining between them. CDR3 size: 17 residues. Germline CDR1 SGHTA, CDR2 FQGNSA. The CDR3 reads CASSLGVRGDLGNTIYF. As DNA, the CDR3 is TGTGCCAGCAGCTTAGGAGTTAGGGGAGACCTTGGAAACACCATATATTTT. The variable domain in full, with the rest retrieved from reference TRBV7-2 and TRBJ1-3, is GAGVSQSPSNKVTEKGKDVELRCDPISGHTALYWYRQSLGQGLEFLIYFQGNSAPDKSGLPSDRFSAERTGGSVSTLTIQRTQQEDSAVYLCASSLGVRGDLGNTIYFGEGSWLTVV.

The chain recombines TRBV5-6 with TRBJ2-3; perhaps TRBD2 as D (7 bases). The CDR3 sequence is 14 residues long. Germline V gene sequence: CDR1 SGHDT, CDR2 YYEEEE. V was shortened by 7 bases and J by 0 bases, with 12 bases between the two germline ends. The CDR3 DNA is TGTGCCAGCCACCGGGGGGCCAGCACAGATACGCAGTATTTT. Amino acids: CASHRGASTDTQYF.

The chain carries TRBV7-2 and TRBJ1-2; tentative D call: TRBD1 (6 bases). CDR1 and CDR2 (germline): SGHTA, FQGNSA. The CDR3 spans 14 residues. Trimming left V 5 bases short and J 2 bases short, with 12 bases between. The chain's CDR3 is CASSGEGGNYGYTF. The CDR3 DNA is TGTGCCAGCAGCGGAGAGGGGGGGAACTATGGCTACACCTTC.

The genes are TRBV13 and TRBJ2-7; TRBD2 is a possible D gene (6 bases). The CDR3 totals 15 residues. Germline CDR1 is PRHDT and CDR2 is FYEKMQ (reference sequence). Deletions cut 5 bases from V and 2 bases from J, with 16 bases between. The CDR3 loop is CASSPTGRQPYEQYF. DNA of the CDR3: TGTGCCAGCAGCCCCACCGGGAGACAGCCCTACGAGCAGTACTTC.

The chain links TRBV4-1 to TRBJ2-7; D could derive from TRBD1 or TRBD2 (5 bases each). The germline V and J ends were trimmed by 5 bases and 3 bases, with 17 bases remaining between them. The CDR3 is made up of 15 amino acids. Germline lookup yields CDR1 MGHRA and CDR2 YSYEKL. The CDR3 DNA follows: TGCGCCAGCAGCTCATCTGGGGGAAGGAGCTACGAGCAGTACTTC. Amino acid sequence: CASSSSGGRSYEQYF.

This clone was observed once. This sequence joins TRBV19 and TRBJ1-2, with 9 bases that match TRBD1. The germline V gene has CDR1 LNHDA and CDR2 SQIVND (reference sequence). The V and J ends lost 6 bases and 3 bases, in that order; junction bases with no gene match: 8. The CDR3 totals 15 residues. CDR3 loop: CASSQGQGGDYGYTF. CDR3 DNA: TGTGCCAGTAGCCAGGGACAGGGAGGGGACTATGGCTACACCTTC. Full variable domain (rest looked up from reference TRBV19 and TRBJ1-2): DGGITQSPKYLFRKEGQNVTLSCEQNLNHDAMYWYRQDPGQGLRLIYYSQIVNDFQKGDIAEGYSVSREKKESFPLTVTSAQKNPTAFYLCASSQGQGGDYGYTFGSGTRLTVV.

The chain employs TRBV28 and TRBJ1-1, with 7 bases matching TRBD1. Germline CDR1 reads MDHEN; CDR2 reads SYDVKM. V shed 6 bases, J shed 0 bases, and the junction held 7 bases outside the gene matches. The CDR3 runs to 15 residues. CDR3 sequence: CASSRLGQLNTEAFF. CDR3 sequence (DNA): TGTGCCAGCAGCCGTCTGGGACAGCTGAACACTGAAGCTTTCTTT.

This rearrangement joins TRBV6-5 to TRBJ2-7; 9 bases are shared with TRBD1. The germline V gene encodes CDR1 MNHEY and CDR2 SVGAGI. The CDR3 extends over 15 amino acids. V was clipped by 6 bases and J by 2 bases; unmatched bases: 8. The CDR3 DNA reads TGTGCCAGCAGGACCACCGGGACAGGGACCTACGAGCAGTACTTC. Translating gives CASRTTGTGTYEQYF.

The chain carries TRBV12-3 or TRBV12-4 and TRBJ2-1; weak D call: TRBD2 (5 bases). Trimming removed 2 bases at V and 9 bases at J, with 11 bases between. This CDR3 is 13 amino acids long. The CDR3 DNA reads as TGTGCCAGCAGTTTATCCCGGGGTCCTGAGCAGTTCTTC. It is translated as CASSLSRGPEQFF.

The V gene is TRBV29-1, the J gene TRBJ2-3, with 11 bases matching TRBD2. J gave up 4 bases and V 4 bases, and 4 bases lay outside the gene matches. Germline CDR1 SQVTM, CDR2 ANQGSEA. The CDR3 has 14 residues. The CDR3 DNA is TGCAGCGTTGCGGCTAGCGGGGGGTCAGATACGCAGTATTTT. Its translation is CSVAASGGSDTQYF.

This clone was recorded once. The rearrangement uses TRBV10-3 and TRBJ2-7; TRBD1 matches 8 bases. The CDR3 has 12 residues. With 8 bases clipped from V and 3 bases from J, the junction kept 3 bases outside the gene matches. CDR1 is ENHRY, CDR2 SYGVKD, per germline. The CDR3 DNA sequence: TGTGCCATCCGAGGACAGGGCTACGAGCAGTACTTC. Translated, it gives CAIRGQGYEQYF.

The chain couples TRBV7-2 to TRBJ1-6; D might be TRBD1 (5 bases). This CDR3 comprises 18 residues. With 2 bases removed from V and 9 bases from J, the gap between germline ends came to 23 bases. CDR1 is SGHTA, CDR2 FQGNSA, per germline. The CDR3 DNA follows: TGTGCCAGCAGCTTACCGGGGGACTCCAGAGGCACGGGTTCACCCCTCCACTTT. Its translation is CASSLPGDSRGTGSPLHF.

The rearrangement uses TRBV5-4 and TRBJ2-5; 9 bases line up with TRBD1. CDR1 is SGHNT, CDR2 YYREEE, per germline (reference sequence). The trim removed 3 bases at V and 5 bases at J, leaving 5 bases unmatched. This CDR3 is 14 amino acids long. CDR3 DNA: TGTGCCAGCAGCTCCGAAGGGACAGGGGAGACCCAGTACTTC. The encoded protein is CASSSEGTGETQYF.

V is TRBV19 and J is TRBJ1-1; D perhaps matches TRBD1 (6 bases). From germline, CDR1 is LNHDA and CDR2 SQIVND (reference sequence). V lost 5 bases and J lost 0, with 7 bases in between. The CDR3 sequence is 13 residues long. The CDR3 bases are TGTGCCAGTAGTTCAGGGGTGAACACTGAAGCTTTCTTT. It codes for CASSSGVNTEAFF.

The V gene is TRBV5-4, the J gene TRBJ1-2, with a weak D call TRBD1 (5 bases). V dropped 3 bases and J dropped 2 bases, with 8 bases sitting between them. The CDR3 covers 13 residues. Germline V gene data show CDR1 as SGHNT and CDR2 as YYREEE (reference sequence). The CDR3 bases are TGTGCCAGCAGCTCACCAGGGAACTATGGCTACACCTTC. Translated: CASSSPGNYGYTF.

This clone was seen only a few times. The chain has TRBV27 and TRBJ1-2; 10 positions agree with TRBD1. V dropped 8 bases and J dropped 8; count of bases not matched to a gene: 14. The CDR3 runs 15 residues. Germline CDR1 and CDR2: MNHEY and SMNVEV (reference sequence). CDR3 DNA sequence: TGTGCCAGCTGGGGACAGGGGAGAGGCCTGGGCGGCTACACCTTC. It yields the protein CASWGQGRGLGGYTF.